This entry lists 4 T cell receptor beta chains sequenced from one sample in a study of blood T cell repertoires in COVID-19. Only in-frame clones appear in the TCRdb table, and some are missing; sequencing was by immunoSEQ multiplex PCR. The sample has some 250,000 clones, roughly nine tenths seen once. Sequenced sample: peripheral blood. These receptors all come from a woman in her twenties or thirties with COVID-19, enrolled during active disease.

The chain combines TRBV10-3 with TRBJ2-1; D remains ambiguous. CDR3 length: 12 amino acids. Germline V gene lookup returns CDR1 ENHRY and CDR2 SYGVKD. V lost 7 bases and J 9 bases, leaving 13 bases between the germline ends. The chain's CDR3 is CAITGRLGEQFF. CDR3 DNA: TGTGCCATCACTGGAAGACTGGGTGAGCAGTTCTTC.

V is TRBV19 and J is TRBJ2-7; tentative D call: TRBD2 (6 bases). The CDR3 has 14 amino acids. Deletions cut 3 bases from V and 1 base from J, with 10 bases between. Germline CDR1 LNHDA, CDR2 SQIVND (reference sequence). CDR3 nucleotides: TGTGCCAGTAGTATGGCGGGGTGGTCCTACGAGCAGTACTTC. This translates into CASSMAGWSYEQYF.

This clone was seen a few times. The chain uses TRBV30 and TRBJ1-6, with D unclear. CDR1 is GTSNPN and CDR2 is SVGIG in the germline V gene (reference sequence). Trimming took 4 bases from V and 4 from J, leaving 8 bases between them. This CDR3 is built from 13 residues. For the CDR3, the DNA is TGTGCCTGGACGTCAGATTATAATTCACCCCTCCACTTT. Translation gives CAWTSDYNSPLHF.

Here the CDR3 DNA reads TGTGCCAGCAGTTTAGGAAGACAGGGTCACATTCAGTACTTC. Translated, it gives CASSLGRQGHIQYF. This rearrangement joins TRBV27 to TRBJ2-4; 7 bases are a match to TRBD1. CDR3 length equals 14 residues. Germline values: CDR1 MNHEY, CDR2 SMNVEV (reference sequence). The ends lost 2 bases at V and 8 bases at J; junction bases unmatched: 6.